This paragraph reports one T cell receptor (beta chain). Per the authors' pipeline: Amplification of reference gene primers provided the estimated nucleated cell counts. The assay was immunoSEQ multiplex PCR, and TCRdb's table has in-frame clones only and misses some. The V and J calls and the clone size are those of that table, but D and trimming were determined from the DNA. Among 470,000 or so clones listed, around 88% were seen once. These data originate in a study of blood T cell repertoires in COVID-19. The sequence was obtained from a woman in her 30s with acute or convalescent COVID-19. Sequencing used peripheral blood.

The DNA for the CDR3 is TGTGCCACCAGTGATCATAGCAATCAGCCCCAGCATTTT. Residues: CATSDHSNQPQHF. The chain recombines TRBV24-1 with TRBJ1-5, with D uncertain. CDR1 KGHDR and CDR2 SFDVKD come from the germline V gene. This CDR3 comprises 13 residues. V lost 3 bases and J 0 bases, leaving 2 bases between the germline ends.